The 29 T cell receptor beta chains in this list originate from one sample, sequenced in a study of blood T cell repertoires in COVID-19. Libraries were prepared by immunoSEQ multiplex PCR; TCRdb keeps only in-frame clonotypes and omits some of them. The table shows about 370,000 clones, with more than 80% occurring only once. The sample was PBMCs or T cells enriched from blood (not recorded which). The source of these receptors is a young man who had recovered from COVID-19.

The chain couples TRBV6-6 to TRBJ2-3; possible D gene TRBD1, 5 bases. The germline CDR1 and CDR2 sequences are MNHNY and SVGAGI (reference sequence). The CDR3 sequence is 15 residues long. The V end lost 6 bases, the J end lost 1 base, and 14 bases lay between the germline ends. CDR3 bases: TGTGCCAGCAGACCACAGGACCGGGGCACAGATACGCAGTATTTT. Its translation is CASRPQDRGTDTQYF.

This clone appeared a single time. The V gene is TRBV28, the J gene TRBJ2-7; D is unresolved. In germline, CDR1 is MDHEN, CDR2 SYDVKM. Trimming removed 6 bases at V and 3 bases at J, with 9 bases between. The CDR3 covers 12 residues. CDR3 nucleotides: TGTGCCAGCAGCCCCCCCAACTACGAGCAGTACTTC. This codes for CASSPPNYEQYF.

V and J are TRBV18 and TRBJ1-2, with D possibly being TRBD1 (6 bases). Per the germline V gene, CDR1 is KGHSH and CDR2 is LQKENI. Trimming pared 3 bases from V and 7 bases from J, leaving 15 bases between. The CDR3 is 14 amino acids. As DNA, the CDR3 is TGTGCCAGCTCACCCGCGTCTTCACAGGGTGGCTACACCTTC. Translation: CASSPASSQGGYTF.

The rearrangement links TRBV14 to TRBJ2-3, with D perhaps TRBD1 (5 bases). This CDR3 spans 16 amino acids. The ends were cut back, 1 base at V and 1 base at J, with 12 bases in the middle. Germline loops: CDR1 SGHDN, CDR2 FVKESK. The CDR3, as DNA: TGTGCCAGCAGCCAAGCGACAGTTCTGGGCACAGATACGCAGTATTTT. Its translation is CASSQATVLGTDTQYF. Full variable domain (outside the CDR3, taken from reference TRBV14 and TRBJ2-3): EAGVTQFPSHSVIEKGQTVTLRCDPISGHDNLYWYRRVMGKEIKFLLHFVKESKQDESGMPNNRFLAERTGGTYSTLKVQPAELEDSGVYFCASSQATVLGTDTQYFGPGTRLTVL.

V usage is TRBV7-9 and J usage is TRBJ2-7; D possibly corresponds to TRBD2 (5 bases). The CDR3 extends over 15 amino acids. V lost 1 base and J 6 bases, leaving 16 bases between the germline ends. In germline, CDR1 is SEHNR, CDR2 FQNEAQ (reference sequence). CDR3 protein: CASSLGRGLNVEQYF. As DNA, the CDR3 is TGTGCCAGCAGCTTAGGGCGCGGGTTGAATGTCGAGCAGTACTTC.

V gene TRBV24-1 combines with J gene TRBJ2-2; the match to TRBD1 covers 10 bases. CDR1 KGHDR and CDR2 SFDVKD come from the germline V gene. The length of the CDR3 is 14 residues. Losses at the gene ends were 9 bases for V and 9 bases for J; bases not matched to a gene: 9. CDR3 DNA sequence: TGTGCCACCGCGGGACAGGGGAGGAATTGGGAGCTGTTTTTT. Protein: CATAGQGRNWELFF.

The rearrangement links TRBV6-5 to TRBJ1-2; perhaps TRBD1 as D (5 bases). CDR1 and CDR2 (germline): MNHEY, SVGAGI. CDR3 size: 16 residues. The V and J ends lost 0 bases and 4 bases respectively, with 15 bases between them. CDR3 amino acids: CASSYSHRSIFYGYTF. Here the CDR3 DNA reads TGTGCCAGCAGTTACTCGCACAGGTCCATTTTCTATGGCTACACCTTC.

The genes are TRBV6-1 and TRBJ2-7, with TRBD1 identical over 8 bases. Germline V lookup: CDR1 MNHNS, CDR2 SASEGT. The J segment lost 12 bases and the V segment lost 3 bases, leaving 10 bases of the junction unmatched. This CDR3 spans 13 amino acids. The CDR3 is CASSDQRQGLRYF. The CDR3 DNA reads as TGTGCCAGCAGTGACCAAAGACAGGGGCTAAGGTACTTC.

Only one count was recorded for this clone. This chain connects TRBV29-1 to TRBJ1-2; no clear D. The CDR3 spans 13 residues. CDR1 SQVTM and CDR2 ANQGSEA come from the germline V gene. Between the trimmed V and J ends, which lost 7 bases and 5 bases, there was a span of 17 bases. The CDR3 protein is CSAPDLPSYGYTF. The CDR3 DNA reads as TGCAGCGCCCCAGACTTACCCAGTTATGGCTACACCTTC.

The chain's CDR3 is CASRQGTNTEAFF. CDR3 nucleotide sequence: TGCGCCAGCAGACAGGGGACGAACACTGAAGCTTTCTTT. The J gene is TRBJ1-1, the V gene TRBV10-1, with 7 bases matching TRBD1. This CDR3 is built from 13 residues. Trimming cost V 6 bases and J 1 base; bases outside gene matches: 2. Germline V gives CDR1 WNHNN, CDR2 SYGVQD (reference sequence).

The chain is built from TRBV4-2 and TRBJ2-2, with D perhaps matching TRBD2 (5 bases). Trimming cost V 4 bases and J 3 bases, with 12 bases left between them. The CDR3 consists of 15 residues. Germline assignment: CDR1 LGHNA and CDR2 YNFKEQ. CDR3 protein: CASSLRESDTGELFF. As DNA, the CDR3 is TGTGCCAGCAGCCTTAGGGAGTCGGACACCGGGGAGCTGTTTTTT.

In its sample, this clone was seen once. The chain has TRBV9 and TRBJ2-2; 12 bases map to TRBD2. Germline V gene data show CDR1 as SGDLS and CDR2 as YYNGEE. J gave up 4 bases and V 3 bases, and 4 bases lay outside the gene matches. CDR3 length equals 16 residues. CDR3: CASSALAGGSTGELFF. In DNA, the CDR3 is TGTGCCAGCAGCGCCCTAGCGGGGGGGAGCACCGGGGAGCTGTTTTTT.

The chain combines TRBV9 with TRBJ1-1; TRBD1 aligns across 7 bases. Trimming at V came to 3 bases and at J to 1 base, leaving 6 bases not matched to a gene. Germline V gene data show CDR1 as SGDLS and CDR2 as YYNGEE. This CDR3 is 15 amino acids long. CDR3 protein: CASSGTGGGNTEAFF. CDR3 nucleotides: TGTGCCAGCAGCGGGACAGGTGGGGGGAACACTGAAGCTTTCTTT. Drawing the rest from reference TRBV9 and TRBJ1-1, the complete variable domain is DSGVTQTPKHLITATGQRVTLRCSPRSGDLSVYWYQQSLDQGLQFLIQYYNGEERAKGNILERFSAQQFPDLHSELNLSSLELGDSALYFCASSGTGGGNTEAFFGQGTRLTVV.

This clone has a handful of counts. The sample contains more than one DNA sequence encoding this CDR3. The chain combines TRBV7-3 with TRBJ2-7; 9 bases agree with TRBD1. V gave up 4 bases and J gave up 4 bases; unmatched junction bases: 2. The CDR3 totals 13 residues. From germline, CDR1 is SGHTA and CDR2 FQGTGA. The CDR3 sequence: CASSSDRGYEQYF. DNA for the CDR3: TGTGCCAGCAGCTCGGACAGGGGTTACGAGCAGTACTTC.

The chain is built from TRBV6-5 and TRBJ1-3, with a possible D match to TRBD1 (5 bases). The germline gives CDR1 MNHEY, CDR2 SVGAGI. The length of the CDR3 is 15 residues. Trimming stripped 2 bases from V and 4 bases from J, with 12 bases between. The CDR3 sequence: CASSYAPGRGNTIYF. The CDR3 bases are TGTGCCAGCAGTTACGCCCCAGGGAGGGGAAACACCATATATTTT.

This chain connects TRBV10-3 to TRBJ2-5, with 8 bases that match TRBD1. Per the germline V gene, CDR1 is ENHRY and CDR2 is SYGVKD. Trimming took 6 bases from V and 3 from J; bases not matched to a gene: 0. The CDR3 is 12 residues long. The CDR3 DNA is TGTGCCATCAGGGACAGGGAAGAGACCCAGTACTTC. It encodes CAIRDREETQYF.

The V and J genes are TRBV7-2 and TRBJ1-2, with 9 bases that match TRBD1. The junction had 4 bases not matched to a gene; V was cut back by 5 bases and J by 3 bases. Germline CDR1 and CDR2: SGHTA and FQGNSA. The CDR3 has 14 residues. CDR3 in amino acids: CASSTGQGHYGYTF. The CDR3 DNA sequence: TGTGCCAGCAGCACGGGACAGGGCCACTATGGCTACACCTTC. Combining the CDR3 with reference TRBV7-2 and TRBJ1-2 gives the whole variable domain GAGVSQSPSNKVTEKGKDVELRCDPISGHTALYWYRQSLGQGLEFLIYFQGNSAPDKSGLPSDRFSAERTGGSVSTLTIQRTQQEDSAVYLCASSTGQGHYGYTFGSGTRLTVV.

V gene TRBV11-3 combines with J gene TRBJ2-1, with D perhaps TRBD1 (6 bases). Germline CDR1 is SGHNT and CDR2 is YENEEA. The CDR3 is 12 residues long. V was shortened by 5 bases and J by 12 bases, with 14 bases between the two germline ends. In nucleotides, the CDR3 is TGTGCCAGCAGCGGGGACATTCCGGCGCAGTTCTTC. It yields the protein CASSGDIPAQFF.

The rearrangement joins TRBV29-1 to TRBJ1-6; D call uncertain. V was shortened by 4 bases and J by 1 base, with 8 bases between the two germline ends. CDR3 length: 14 amino acids. Germline CDR1 reads SQVTM; CDR2 reads ANQGSEA. The CDR3 nucleotides read TGCAGCGTTGGAGAGTCTTCCTATAATTCACCCCTCCACTTT. The encoded protein is CSVGESSYNSPLHF.

The chain carries TRBV29-1 and TRBJ1-2; 8 bases line up with TRBD1. V lost 6 bases, J lost 0 bases, and 18 bases stayed unmatched. The CDR3 runs 18 residues. Germline values: CDR1 SQVTM, CDR2 ANQGSEA. CDR3 bases: TGCAGCGTCCCCGTCGACAGGGGAAAAGCTGCAGCTAACTATGGCTACACCTTC. Translation gives CSVPVDRGKAAANYGYTF.

The chain is built from TRBV11-1 and TRBJ2-2; 14 bases are shared with TRBD2. Losses at the gene ends were 5 bases for V and 5 bases for J; bases not matched to a gene: 4. The germline CDR1 and CDR2 sequences are SGHAT and FQDESV (reference sequence). The CDR3 sequence is 16 residues long. CDR3 sequence reads: CASSPGLAGGTGELFF. The CDR3 DNA reads as TGTGCCAGCAGCCCAGGACTAGCGGGAGGTACCGGGGAGCTGTTTTTT.

This clone was recorded a few times. The chain employs TRBV6-5 and TRBJ2-7, with D tentatively TRBD2 (5 bases). Trimming removed 4 bases from V and 4 bases from J, with 8 bases in between. The CDR3 is 12 amino acids. CDR1 is MNHEY, CDR2 SVGAGI, per germline. The CDR3 loop is CASSSPGYEQYF. The CDR3 DNA sequence: TGTGCCAGCAGTTCCCCGGGATACGAGCAGTACTTC.

V gene TRBV30 combines with J gene TRBJ2-7, with TRBD2 as a possible D gene (5 bases). Trimming took 0 bases from V and 5 from J, leaving 11 bases between them. The CDR3 has 13 amino acids. Germline values: CDR1 GTSNPN, CDR2 SVGIG (reference sequence). The CDR3 spells CAWSVGGWNEQYF. DNA for the CDR3: TGTGCCTGGAGTGTCGGAGGCTGGAACGAGCAGTACTTC.

The table lists this clone with a count of one. The chain joins TRBV19 to TRBJ1-5, with unresolved D. Germline lookup yields CDR1 LNHDA and CDR2 SQIVND (reference sequence). The CDR3 consists of 12 residues. V gave up 8 bases and J gave up 7 bases, with 12 bases separating them. CDR3 protein: CASSFGVQPQHF. The CDR3, as DNA: TGTGCCAGTTCATTCGGGGTCCAGCCCCAGCATTTT.

The V gene is TRBV5-4, the J gene TRBJ1-2, with a tentative D call TRBD1 (6 bases). CDR3 length: 16 amino acids. Germline-derived CDR1 and CDR2 are SGHNT and YYREEE (reference sequence). V lost 0 bases and J lost 4, with 16 bases in between. CDR3 residues: CASSLEAARGSYGYTF. As DNA, the CDR3 is TGTGCCAGCAGCTTGGAAGCGGCCAGGGGTTCCTATGGCTACACCTTC. Together with reference TRBV5-4 and TRBJ1-2, the CDR3 gives the full variable domain: ETGVTQSPTHLIKTRGQQVTLRCSSQSGHNTVSWYQQALGQGPQFIFQYYREEENGRGNFPPRFSGLQFPNYSSELNVNALELDDSALYLCASSLEAARGSYGYTFGSGTRLTVV.

This chain uses TRBV27 with TRBJ1-1, with 9 bases matching TRBD1. Looked up from germline, CDR1 is MNHEY and CDR2 is SMNVEV (reference sequence). This CDR3 has 15 residues. The V gene end was trimmed by 5 bases and the J gene end by 4 bases; junction bases not matched to a gene: 8. The CDR3, as DNA: TGTGCCAGCAGTAACCGGGGACAGGGAGTCACTGAAGCTTTCTTT. This encodes CASSNRGQGVTEAFF.

CDR3 sequence: CASRSSGTGLSGANVLTF. The CDR3 nucleotides read TGTGCCAGCCGGTCTTCCGGGACAGGCCTCTCTGGGGCCAACGTCCTGACTTTC. This rearrangement joins TRBV28 to TRBJ2-6; the match to TRBD1 covers 8 bases. The trim removed 8 bases at V and 0 bases at J, leaving 12 bases unmatched. There are 18 residues in the CDR3. Germline V CDR1 and CDR2: MDHEN, SYDVKM.

The chain recombines TRBV5-6 with TRBJ1-2, with D possibly being TRBD1 (5 bases). Germline CDR1 SGHDT, CDR2 YYEEEE. CDR3 length: 16 residues. Trimming removed 3 bases at V and 13 bases at J, with 28 bases between. The CDR3 spells CASSWDLGGGPPKRTF. In nucleotides, the CDR3 is TGTGCCAGCAGCTGGGACTTGGGGGGGGGTCCCCCTAAACGCACCTTC.

The chain has TRBV7-2 and TRBJ2-6, with D possibly TRBD1 on 6 matching bases. The germline gives CDR1 SGHTA, CDR2 FQGNSA. V lost 8 bases, J lost 0 bases, and 11 bases lay in between. CDR3 size: 15 residues. CDR3 sequence: CASGDIDSGANVLTF. CDR3 DNA sequence: TGTGCCAGCGGGGACATCGACTCTGGGGCCAACGTCCTGACTTTC.